What follows are 16 T cell receptor beta chains derived from one specimen sequenced in a study of T cell changes during pregnancy in multiple sclerosis. TCRdb keeps only in-frame clones here, not all; method: immunoSEQ multiplex PCR. The profile shows about 64,000 clones, roughly 91% of them singletons. The sequencing used peripheral blood, collected in the second trimester of pregnancy. The receptors here all came from a female donor in good health, enrolled as a control in a pregnancy study.

The genes are TRBV10-3 and TRBJ2-1; tentative D call: TRBD2 (6 bases). Trimming shortened V by 4 bases and J by 6 bases, and 10 bases separated the two germline ends. The CDR3 runs to 13 residues. Germline V gene lookup returns CDR1 ENHRY and CDR2 SYGVKD. CDR3: CAISGTGGNEQFF. DNA for the CDR3: TGTGCCATCAGTGGGACCGGGGGCAATGAGCAGTTCTTC.

V usage is TRBV29-1 and J usage is TRBJ2-2; TRBD1 aligns across 10 bases. This CDR3 has 13 residues. Germline loops: CDR1 SQVTM, CDR2 ANQGSEA. V shed 4 bases, J shed 5 bases, and the junction held 1 base outside the gene matches. The CDR3 nucleotides are TGCAGCGTTGGACAGGGGGCGACCGGGGAGCTGTTTTTT. Its translation: CSVGQGATGELFF.

This rearrangement joins TRBV7-8 to TRBJ1-2; no clear D. The CDR3 runs 15 residues. Germline lookup yields CDR1 SGHVS and CDR2 FQNEAQ. Between the trimmed V and J ends, which lost 1 base and 4 bases, there was a span of 13 bases. CDR3 amino acids: CASSLGKGLSYGYTF. Here the CDR3 DNA reads TGTGCCAGCAGCTTAGGCAAAGGACTGAGCTATGGCTACACCTTC.

On this clone: The DNA is left out, because the CDR3 cannot be placed on it with certainty; the CDR3 is given as TCRdb lists it. The chain employs TRBV9 and TRBJ2-2; TRBD1 reflects the table's D call only, with no check against the DNA. The CDR3 totals 15 residues, both ends included. Germline V CDR1 and CDR2: SGDLS, YYNGEE. CDR3 protein: CASSVGGRRAGELFF.

The table lists this clone with a few counts. The chain combines TRBV13 with TRBJ2-7, with TRBD2 matching over 8 bases. Germline loops: CDR1 PRHDT, CDR2 FYEKMQ (reference sequence). Unmatched junction bases numbered 10, after V lost 4 bases and J lost 2 bases. The CDR3 runs 16 residues. CDR3 sequence (DNA): TGTGCCAGCAGCTCTAAAGCGGGGGCTAACCCCTACGAGCAGTACTTC. Translating gives CASSSKAGANPYEQYF.

This chain uses TRBV6-5 with TRBJ2-1; 9 bases line up with TRBD1. This CDR3 has 15 residues. Germline trimming cut 6 bases from V and 4 bases from J; bases unmatched to any gene: 7. The germline CDR1 and CDR2 sequences are MNHEY and SVGAGI. CDR3 nucleotide sequence: TGTGCCAGCAGGGACACAGGGGGCGTTTACAATGAGCAGTTCTTC. Translation: CASRDTGGVYNEQFF.

This chain connects TRBV7-8 to TRBJ2-7; tentative D call: TRBD2 (7 bases). Germline V lookup: CDR1 SGHVS, CDR2 FQNEAQ. The germline V and J ends were trimmed by 5 bases and 7 bases, with 18 bases remaining between them. This CDR3 is built from 14 residues. The CDR3 DNA is TGTGCCAGCAGCCGCTTGGGGGGGGGCATGGAGCAGTACTTC. Translated, it gives CASSRLGGGMEQYF.

The CDR3 spells CASSQRYTEAFF. The DNA of the CDR3 is TGTGCCAGCAGCCAACGGTACACTGAAGCTTTCTTT. The chain joins TRBV14 to TRBJ1-1; no firm D call. V was cut by 2 bases and J by 3 bases, with 4 bases left in between. The CDR3 loop spans 12 amino acids. Germline CDR1 reads SGHDN; CDR2 reads FVKESK.

J is TRBJ1-2 and V is TRBV19; D possibly corresponds to TRBD1 (5 bases). V was trimmed by 5 bases and J by 6 bases, leaving 16 bases between them. Germline CDR1 and CDR2: LNHDA and SQIVND (reference sequence). CDR3 length equals 14 residues. CDR3 sequence: CASSPGGGMDGYTF. The CDR3 nucleotides are TGTGCCAGTAGTCCCGGCGGGGGAATGGATGGCTACACCTTC.

The gene calls are TRBV13 and TRBJ2-7, with TRBD1 identical over 8 bases. CDR1 and CDR2 from the germline V gene are PRHDT and FYEKMQ (reference sequence). The CDR3 sequence is 16 residues long. Germline trimming cut 1 base from V and 7 bases from J; bases unmatched to any gene: 12. The CDR3 sequence is CASSLATGTGGGEQYF. The CDR3 region has the DNA TGTGCCAGCAGCTTAGCGACCGGGACAGGTGGGGGGGAGCAGTACTTC.

The rearrangement uses TRBV6-1 and TRBJ2-1; possibly TRBD1 for D (6 bases). Germline assignment: CDR1 MNHNS and CDR2 SASEGT. V lost 6 bases, J lost 6 bases, and 12 bases lay in between. CDR3 length equals 13 residues. Here the CDR3 DNA reads TGTGCCAGCAGAGGAATACAGGGCAATGAGCAGTTCTTC. This codes for CASRGIQGNEQFF.

The chain has TRBV27 and TRBJ1-4; D not certain. The CDR3 spans 13 residues. The germline gives CDR1 MNHEY, CDR2 SMNVEV (reference sequence). Deletions cut 2 bases from V and 6 bases from J, with 7 bases between. The CDR3 nucleotides are TGTGCCAGCAGTTTAGCCAGTTATGAAAAACTGTTTTTT. It codes for CASSLASYEKLFF.

This clone was counted once. The chain carries TRBV28 and TRBJ1-5; TRBD1 agrees at 7 bases. The V gene end was trimmed by 9 bases and the J gene end by 9 bases; junction bases not matched to a gene: 8. From germline, CDR1 is MDHEN and CDR2 SYDVKM. The CDR3 consists of 12 residues. In DNA, the CDR3 is TGTGCCAGTAAGACAGGGATGGGGCCCCAGCATTTT. This codes for CASKTGMGPQHF.

This clone was detected a few times. The J gene is TRBJ1-1, the V gene TRBV30, with D possibly TRBD1 on 5 matching bases. V shed 5 bases and J shed 1 base, with 11 bases lying between them. CDR3 size: 13 residues. Germline V CDR1 and CDR2: GTSNPN, SVGIG (reference sequence). Here the CDR3 reads CAWDRPGNTEAFF. The CDR3 DNA sequence: TGTGCCTGGGACAGACCAGGGAACACTGAAGCTTTCTTT.

The chain carries TRBV5-1 and TRBJ2-1; TRBD2 aligns across 11 bases. CDR3 length equals 15 residues. V lost 4 bases to trimming and J lost 4 bases; unmatched junction nucleotides: 4. In germline, CDR1 is SGHRS, CDR2 YFSETQ. The CDR3 nucleotides are TGCGCCAGCAGCCCCGGGACTAGCGGTTACAATGAGCAGTTCTTC. Its translation: CASSPGTSGYNEQFF.

The chain recombines TRBV11-2 with TRBJ2-7; 8 nucleotides match TRBD2. This CDR3 has 17 amino acids. Unmatched junction bases numbered 9, after V lost 1 base and J lost 1 base. CDR1 is SGHAT and CDR2 is FQNNGV in the germline V gene. CDR3 loop: CASSLVGSGAVSYEQYF. The CDR3 DNA follows: TGTGCCAGCAGCTTAGTGGGTAGCGGGGCCGTTTCCTACGAGCAGTACTTC.